This T cell receptor (beta chain) was recorded in a study of response to subunit inactivated influenza vaccine (dated by TCRdb to about 2018). Regarding the complete study: Deep quantitative T cell receptor repertoire profiling was used in the study to track responses to a trivalent subunit inactivated influenza vaccine.

Library prep was done by RT-PCR. Sequencing was carried out with an Illumina HiSeq 2500. The raw public reads went through TCRdb reprocessing: fastp at Q25, MiXCR clone calling, in-frame beta chains kept. One record per CDR3 amino acid sequence lists the most common genes and DNA. This sample has approximately 570,000 distinct CDR3 sequences in its table, and about 8% of those were observed once. 13% of the sample belongs to the ten largest clones. This clonotype showed up just a few times. Its antigen target is currently unknown. No per-base quality is available; no much larger clone lies one base away. Broad study findings and their caveats: According to the authors, only a limited number of new T cells may be recruited by each seasonal influenza vaccination.

Measured from the cysteine to the phenylalanine, the CDR3 is 13 residues long. Only the CDR3 part of the read is kept: 39 bases, read in frame from the first base. V and J lose 7 bases and 5 bases, and a span of 12 bases separates them. Based on the germline V gene (reference sequence), the CDR1 and CDR2 sequences are LGHDT and YNNKEL. The chain is encoded by TRBV3-1 joined to TRBJ2-1, with the D call perhaps TRBD1 or TRBD2, each one matching 5 bases. The source of this sequence is a man between 50 and 75 years old who received an inactivated influenza vaccine. Donor details come from another sample of the same person, matched by shared clones. This specimen consisted of PBMCs from blood, obtained roughly 24 months after vaccination. Read as DNA, the sequence is TGTGCCAGCAACAGGAGGACTGACAATGAGCAGTTCTTC. This translates into CASNRRTDNEQFF.